One sample yielded the 7 T cell receptor beta chains listed below, sequenced in a study of T cell repertoires in cytomegalovirus infection. Via MiXCR, TCRdb re-called the reads, giving one row per CDR3 protein. The repertoire holds about 220,000 distinct CDR3 sequences, with around two fifths as singletons. Their target antigens are unknown. The sequenced sample was CD8+ T cells from cultured PBMCs, obtained from culture after CMV antigen stimulation. The receptors stem from a human donor in good health (CMV status not recorded). Some clones in this sample may be carry-over from other donors' samples.

This clonotype was detected only once. The chain recombines TRBV12-5 with TRBJ2-5; perhaps TRBD1 as D (6 bases). From germline, CDR1 is LGHNT and CDR2 FRNRAP. V lost 1 base and J lost 5, with 11 bases in between. This CDR3 region has 14 residues. The CDR3 coding sequence is TGTGCTAGTGGTTTGGCTGGGGGCCTCGAGACCCAGTACTTC. This gives the protein CASGLAGGLETQYF.

This clonotype was found many times. The chain carries TRBV7-4 and TRBJ2-3, with TRBD1 matching 9 bases. Trimming removed 5 bases from V and 6 bases from J; junction bases left unmatched: 3. CDR3 length: 13 residues. Germline CDR1 is SGHVT and CDR2 is SQSDAQ. The CDR3 nucleotides are TGTGCCAGCAGCGCGGGACAGGGTGATACGCAGTATTTT. Amino acids: CASSAGQGDTQYF.

J is TRBJ2-7 and V is TRBV5-6; 7 bases map to TRBD1. CDR3 length: 17 residues. Germline V gene lookup returns CDR1 SGHDT and CDR2 YYEEEE. J was trimmed by 3 bases and V by 4 bases; bases with no gene match: 16. CDR3 sequence (DNA): TGTGCCAGCAGCCCGACCCTCCAAGACAGGGTAGACTACGAGCAGTACTTC. Residues: CASSPTLQDRVDYEQYF.

In this sample, this clonotype turned up a few times. This chain links TRBV2 with TRBJ1-3, with D hard to call. Germline V CDR1 and CDR2: SNHLY, FYNNEI. Trimming took off 10 bases at V and 0 bases at J, with 10 bases between the two ends. The CDR3 totals 13 residues. CDR3 region: CATYPSSGNTIYF. As DNA, the CDR3 is TGTGCCACCTACCCGAGCTCTGGAAACACCATATATTTT.

As to this clonotype: A read error may be the cause here, since a much bigger clone is one base away. V usage is TRBV7-2 and J usage is TRBJ1-1; D ambiguous. From germline, CDR1 is SGHTA and CDR2 FQGNSA. Trimming left V 4 bases short and J 5 bases short, with 11 bases between. The CDR3 length is 13 residues. The CDR3 region has the DNA TGTGCCAGCAGCTACCTAAGGAGGACTGAAGCTTTCTTT. This gives the protein CASSYLRRTEAFF.

This clonotype occurred once. V and J are TRBV25-1 and TRBJ1-2; tentative D call: TRBD1 (6 bases). The V gene lost 5 bases and the J gene lost 1 base, with 14 bases spanning the gap. The V gene's germline CDR1 is MGHDK and CDR2 SYGVNS. This CDR3 is built from 15 residues. CDR3 coding DNA: TGTGCCAGCAGTTCCCGGGACACCCTTAACTATGGCTACACCTTC. This encodes CASSSRDTLNYGYTF.

The chain has TRBV28 and TRBJ1-2; weak D call: TRBD1 (6 bases). V lost 5 bases, J lost 9 bases, and 22 bases lay in between. CDR3 size: 15 residues. Germline V CDR1 and CDR2: MDHEN, SYDVKM. The DNA for the CDR3 is TGTGCCAGCAGTCCCCCAGGGGCCCCTCCAGAAAGCTACACCTTC. It translates to CASSPPGAPPESYTF.